This T cell receptor (beta chain) was sequenced for a study of cytomegalovirus exposure and HLA in healthy donors. Study information: Samples from HLA-typed donors yielded approximately 80 million unique TCRs in an early data release. Whole-study findings and limits: Earlier analysis found most TCR beta V segments productive about 90% or about 30% of the time. In vitro data verified three CMV-associated chains as specific for CMV antigens. A highly shared variant cluster was judged a likely technical artifact.

The PCR used 60 Vbeta and 13 Jbeta primers. The assay was immunoSEQ multiplex PCR, and TCRdb's table has in-frame clones only and misses some. Found here are 150,000 to 200,000 clones, around nine tenths of them singletons; the top ten hold 1.5% to 2%. Germline assignment: CDR1 SEHNR and CDR2 FQNEAQ (reference sequence). The length of the CDR3 is 12 residues. This clone was detected only once. As yet, its antigen is unknown. At one end the junction does not follow the germline gene, possibly because of a read error. The specimen sequenced was PBMCs. This chain links TRBV7-9 with TRBJ1-1, with unresolved D. This TCR derives from a woman aged 18-29 years in good health and CMV-seronegative. CDR3 in DNA: TGTTCCAGCAGCCCTCTGTTCACTGAAGCTTTCTTT. Amino acid sequence: CSSSPLFTEAFF.